The entry below describes one TCR beta chain. The data stem from a study of blood T cells in healthy people across ages. The authors ran a second PCR of roughly 7 to 11 cycles using a sample-barcoded 5' primer and a J-beta primer mix. TCRdb re-analysed the 5' RACE reads in MiXCR, keeping a single row per CDR3 protein. The data hold just under 900,000 distinct CDR3 sequences, with about 28% observed a single time. This CDR3 has 13 residues. Trimming pared 4 bases from V and 7 bases from J, leaving 14 bases between. Germline CDR1 reads SGDLS; CDR2 reads YYNGEE. The chain links TRBV9 to TRBJ2-5, with a weak D call TRBD2 (7 bases). The clonotype comes from a woman aged 80 or over in good health. The sequenced sample was blood. The CDR3 is CASSLGGRGTQYF. In nucleotides, the CDR3 is TGTGCCAGCAGCCTCGGGGGGCGGGGGACCCAGTACTTC.